A selection of T cell receptor beta chains follows, all from one sample in a study of cytomegalovirus exposure and HLA in healthy donors. Only in-frame clones appear in the TCRdb table, and some are missing; sequencing was by immunoSEQ multiplex PCR. The profile covers some 69,000 clones, with under 80% appearing a single time and around 15% taken by the ten largest. Input material: PBMCs. These receptors all stem from a male donor in good health and CMV-seropositive. Both conserved end residues are part of each CDR3. The D gene is left open where the match is weak. Clone size appears in some rows only: once, few, many, or a class for an expanded clone.

j_call	d_call	clone_size	v_call	cdr3_aa	cdr3_nt
TRBJ1-3	-	-	TRBV10-3	CAISESIGVSGNTIYF	TGTGCCATCAGTGAGTCGATAGGGGTCTCTGGAAACACCATATATTTT
TRBJ1-3	-	-	TRBV4-1	CASSQAGFGNTIYF	TGCGCCAGCAGCCAAGCAGGGTTTGGAAACACCATATATTTT
TRBJ2-2	-	once	TRBV7-2	CASSFGTAITGELFF	TGTGCCAGCAGCTTCGGGACTGCAATCACCGGGGAGCTGTTTTTT
TRBJ2-7	-	once	TRBV7-9	CASSLLFQDYPYEQYF	TGTGCCAGCAGCTTATTATTTCAGGACTACCCCTACGAGCAGTACTTC
TRBJ2-1	-	-	TRBV19	CASRGTHRGDEQFF	TGTGCCAGTAGAGGGACTCACCGAGGGGATGAGCAGTTCTTC
TRBJ2-3	-	few	TRBV5-1	CASSWRVATDTQYF	TGCGCCAGCAGCTGGAGGGTAGCGACAGATACGCAGTATTTT
TRBJ1-2	TRBD1	once	TRBV15	CAASRDRQGLDGYTF	TGTGCCGCCAGCAGAGACCGACAGGGCTTAGATGGCTACACCTTC
TRBJ2-1	TRBD1	-	TRBV7-6	CASSLRDRGGNNEQFF	TGTGCCAGCAGCTTACGAGACAGGGGTGGAAACAATGAGCAGTTCTTC
TRBJ2-2	-	-	TRBV19	CASSVETGELFF	TGTGCCAGTAGTGTCGAGACCGGGGAGCTGTTTTTT
TRBJ1-5	-	-	TRBV7-6	CARGNVQPQHF	TGTGCCAGGGGCAACGTTCAGCCCCAGCATTTT
TRBJ2-7	-	-	TRBV19	CASSIVHRREISSYEQYF	TGTGCCAGTAGTATAGTTCACCGCAGGGAAATTTCCTCCTACGAGCAGTACTTC
TRBJ1-4	TRBD1	-	TRBV25-1	CASSETTGDNEKLFF	TGTGCCAGCAGTGAGACGACAGGGGATAATGAAAAACTGTTTTTT
TRBJ1-4	-	-	TRBV15	CATSRDRGEKLFF	TGTGCCACCAGCAGAGATCGGGGAGAAAAACTGTTTTTT
TRBJ2-7	TRBD1	-	TRBV12-5	CASGLVGTGSPYEQYF	TGTGCTAGTGGTTTGGTAGGGACAGGGAGCCCCTACGAGCAGTACTTC
TRBJ2-7	TRBD2	-	TRBV5-1	CASSWATSGGEQYF	TGCGCCAGCAGCTGGGCGACTAGCGGGGGCGAGCAGTACTTC
TRBJ1-2	-	-	TRBV5-1	CASSSAGQGRHGYTF	TGCGCCAGCAGCTCGGCTGGTCAGGGCCGCCATGGCTACACCTTC
TRBJ1-1	-	-	TRBV7-9	CASSLKGENTEAFF	TGTGCCAGCAGCTTAAAGGGGGAGAACACTGAAGCTTTCTTT
TRBJ2-4	TRBD2	-	TRBV5-6	CASSSIAGGPNENIQYF	TGTGCCAGCAGCTCCATAGCGGGAGGGCCGAACGAAAACATTCAGTACTTC
TRBJ1-1	TRBD1	-	TRBV9	CASSAGQLNTEAFF	TGTGCCAGCAGCGCGGGACAGCTGAACACTGAAGCTTTCTTT
TRBJ2-2	TRBD1	few	TRBV25-1	CASRTGQTSTGELFF	TGTGCCAGCAGGACGGGACAGACGTCCACCGGGGAGCTGTTTTTT
TRBJ1-2	TRBD1	-	TRBV7-2	CASSPGQGTPRGYTF	TGTGCCAGCAGCCCCGGACAGGGTACCCCAAGGGGCTACACCTTC
TRBJ2-7	-	-	TRBV7-2	CASGQVSSYEQYF	TGTGCCAGCGGGCAGGTGAGCTCCTACGAGCAGTACTTC
TRBJ2-7	TRBD1	-	TRBV10-3	CATGQGTYEQYF	TGTGCCACCGGACAGGGAACCTACGAGCAGTACTTC
TRBJ2-7	TRBD1	few	TRBV7-3	CASSPTGGSYEQYF	TGTGCCAGCAGCCCGACAGGGGGCTCATACGAGCAGTACTTC
TRBJ2-1	-	-	TRBV30	CAWKPPGFLQYNEQFF	TGTGCCTGGAAGCCCCCGGGATTCCTTCAATACAATGAGCAGTTCTTC
TRBJ2-5	TRBD1	-	TRBV12-5	CASGSSQGWQETQYF	TGTGCTAGTGGTTCCTCACAGGGGTGGCAAGAGACCCAGTACTTC
TRBJ2-5	TRBD1	-	TRBV25-1	CASSDPGTGKETQYF	TGTGCCAGCAGTGACCCCGGGACAGGGAAAGAGACCCAGTACTTC
TRBJ1-3	-	-	TRBV21-1	CASSLSLGQGAGNTIYF	TGTGCCAGCAGTCTTTCTTTAGGACAGGGGGCTGGAAACACCATATATTTT
TRBJ2-7	TRBD1	-	TRBV5-1	CASSPRQGASYEQYF	TGCGCCAGCAGCCCTCGCCAGGGGGCATCCTACGAGCAGTACTTC
TRBJ1-6	TRBD1	few	TRBV2	CASSVSRGPGGNSPLHF	TGTGCCAGCAGCGTCTCAAGGGGCCCAGGGGGAAATTCACCCCTCCACTTT
TRBJ1-6	TRBD1	-	TRBV5-6	CASSPPGGNSPLHF	TGTGCCAGCAGCCCCCCAGGGGGCAATTCACCCCTCCACTTT
TRBJ2-2	TRBD2	-	TRBV5-6	CASSFGLAGETGTGELFF	TGTGCCAGCAGCTTCGGACTAGCGGGAGAGACGGGCACCGGGGAGCTGTTTTTT
TRBJ2-3	-	-	TRBV6-6	CASSPGGSSTDTQYF	TGTGCCAGCAGCCCGGGGGGCTCTAGCACAGATACGCAGTATTTT
TRBJ1-5	-	once	TRBV7-9	CSSTSEGQPQHF	TGTTCCAGCACCTCAGAGGGCCAGCCCCAGCATTTT
TRBJ1-1	TRBD1	-	TRBV2	CASRRTPGQGMAFF	TGTGCCAGCAGACGAACTCCGGGACAGGGGATGGCTTTCTTT
TRBJ1-4	TRBD1	once	TRBV5-5	CASSLRQGDYEKLFF	TGTGCCAGCAGCCTACGACAGGGAGACTATGAAAAACTGTTTTTT
TRBJ1-1	TRBD1	-	TRBV7-6	CASSNLQGGTEAFF	TGTGCCAGCAGCAATTTACAGGGGGGCACTGAAGCTTTCTTT
TRBJ1-3	TRBD1	few	TRBV15	CATSRVGRGLGNTIYF	TGTGCCACCAGCAGAGTAGGCAGGGGGCTTGGAAACACCATATATTTT
TRBJ2-7	TRBD1	-	TRBV6-5	CATQKRTGNEQYF	TGTGCCACCCAAAAACGGACAGGGAACGAGCAGTACTTC
TRBJ2-7	TRBD1	-	TRBV5-1	CASSNLSGQGASEQYF	TGCGCCAGCAGCAACTTATCCGGACAGGGGGCGAGCGAGCAGTACTTC
TRBJ1-4	-	-	TRBV7-2	CASSLEYGNEKLFF	TGTGCCAGCAGCTTAGAATACGGGAATGAAAAACTGTTTTTT
TRBJ2-5	-	once	TRBV7-2	CASSSRGATWTQYF	TGTGCCAGCAGCAGCCGCGGGGCTACCTGGACCCAGTACTTC
TRBJ2-1	TRBD2	-	TRBV7-2	CASSGGLAGDSRQFF	TGTGCCAGCAGCGGAGGTCTAGCGGGAGACAGTAGGCAGTTCTTC